The rows below give T cell receptor beta chains drawn from one sample of a study of blood T cell repertoires in COVID-19. Clones were sequenced by immunoSEQ multiplex PCR, and TCRdb holds only the in-frame ones, with some missing. The sample lists about 50,000 clones; 70% to 80% were seen once. The sample consisted of PBMCs or T cells enriched from blood (not recorded which). Every receptor here comes from a woman between 45 and 60 years old with acute COVID-19. Both conserved end residues are part of each CDR3. A D gene is named only where the DNA matches it firmly. Clone size is given for some rows only: seen once, a few or many times, or a class if the clone is expanded.

cdr3_nt cdr3_aa cdr3_length clone_size j_call d_call v_call
TGCGCCAGCAGCTTGTTAGCGGGGGACACAGATACGCAGTATTTT CASSLLAGDTDTQYF 15 - TRBJ2-3 TRBD2 TRBV5-1
TGCGCCAGCAGCCGGGACAGAGAGGCCATTCAGTACTTC CASSRDREAIQYF 13 - TRBJ2-4 TRBD1 TRBV4-1
TGTGCCAGTAGCTCGGAAGGGAGATCACCCCTCCACTTT CASSSEGRSPLHF 13 - TRBJ1-6 - TRBV19
TGTGCCAGCAGCTTGGTGGCGGGGGCCCACGGGGAGCTGTTTTTT CASSLVAGAHGELFF 15 - TRBJ2-2 - TRBV5-5
TGTGCCTGGAGTGAGGAGTATGGCTACACCTTC CAWSEEYGYTF 11 - TRBJ1-2 - TRBV30
TGTGCCAGCAGTTTAAGTCCCAGGGACTATGGCTACACCTTC CASSLSPRDYGYTF 14 - TRBJ1-2 - TRBV28
TGCGCCAGCAGTTCAGGTGCTGGAAACACCATATATTTT CASSSGAGNTIYF 13 - TRBJ1-3 - TRBV5-1
TGTGCCACCAGCCGTCCGAGGGATAGCAATCAGCCCCAGCATTTT CATSRPRDSNQPQHF 15 few TRBJ1-5 - TRBV15
TGTGCCAGCAGTTTGGCAGGGGGCCGCCAAGAGACCCAGTACTTC CASSLAGGRQETQYF 15 once TRBJ2-5 TRBD1 TRBV27
TGTGCCAGCAGTTTATATTTACAGGGCTCAGATACGCAGTATTTT CASSLYLQGSDTQYF 15 - TRBJ2-3 - TRBV27
TGTGCCAGTAGTAACCAGGGGGCAAACTATGGCTACACCTTC CASSNQGANYGYTF 14 - TRBJ1-2 TRBD1 TRBV19
TGTGCCAGCAGCCAAAGGGGGGGTATTTTCACTGAAGCTTTCTTT CASSQRGGIFTEAFF 15 - TRBJ1-1 - TRBV3-1/TRBV3-2
TGCGCCAGCAGCTTGGTGATGGGCCTAAGCTCCTACGAGCAGTACTTC CASSLVMGLSSYEQYF 16 - TRBJ2-7 - TRBV5-1
TGTGCCAGTACCTTGGACAGGGAGACTGAAGCTTTCTTT CASTLDRETEAFF 13 once TRBJ1-1 TRBD1 TRBV19
TGTGCCAGCAGTCCACCAGGGGGAGCGTATGGCTACACCTTC CASSPPGGAYGYTF 14 - TRBJ1-2 TRBD1 TRBV6-5
TGTGCCAGCAGTCCCCGAAGGGGGGGAAACACCGGGGAGCTGTTTTTT CASSPRRGGNTGELFF 16 once TRBJ2-2 - TRBV27
TGTGCCAGCTCACCACGACAGGGCGCTTCCACAGATACGCAGTATTTT CASSPRQGASTDTQYF 16 few TRBJ2-3 TRBD1 TRBV18
TGTGCCAGCAGCTTGGGGCGGGACTATCATTACAATGAGCAGTTCTTC CASSLGRDYHYNEQFF 16 - TRBJ2-1 TRBD2 TRBV7-8
TGTGCCAGCAGGCGACTAGCGGGGGCCAACACCGGGGAGCTGTTTTTT CASRRLAGANTGELFF 16 - TRBJ2-2 TRBD2 TRBV2
TGCGCCAGCAGCTTGTCCCAGGGGTACACTGAAGCTTTCTTT CASSLSQGYTEAFF 14 - TRBJ1-1 - TRBV5-1
TGTGCCAGCAGCCGTCCAGGGGGTAGCGCTGAAGCTTTCTTT CASSRPGGSAEAFF 14 - TRBJ1-1 TRBD1 TRBV3-1/TRBV3-2
TGTGCCAGCAGCTTATATCACGAAATGGGCAAATCCCTCCACTTT CASSLYHEMGKSLHF 15 - TRBJ1-6 - TRBV7-9
TGTGCCAGCTCACCAATGTTTAGGGGTACTGGAAACACCATATATTTT CASSPMFRGTGNTIYF 16 - TRBJ1-3 - TRBV18
TGTGCCAGCTCACCCAGGGATAACACCGGGGAGCTGTTTTTT CASSPRDNTGELFF 14 - TRBJ2-2 - TRBV18
TGTGCCAGCTCACTTGGACAGGGTTCACCCCTCCACTTT CASSLGQGSPLHF 13 few TRBJ1-6 TRBD1 TRBV18
TGTGCCAGCATAACGGACTTTGGGGAGACCCAGTACTTC CASITDFGETQYF 13 - TRBJ2-5 - TRBV2
TGTGCCAGCAGCCAACCTCGACAGGGGGGAAGTGAGACCCAGTACTTC CASSQPRQGGSETQYF 16 few TRBJ2-5 TRBD1 TRBV3-1/TRBV3-2
TGTGCCAGCAGCGGCGGTAGGGGATACCAAGAGACCCAGTACTTC CASSGGRGYQETQYF 15 - TRBJ2-5 - TRBV11-3
TGTGCCAGCAGCTTGGCTATAATGAACACTGAAGCTTTCTTT CASSLAIMNTEAFF 14 - TRBJ1-1 - TRBV5-4
TGTGCCAGTAGTATAGAGGAGGGCGAGGTAATAAGCAATCAGCCCCAGCATTTT CASSIEEGEVISNQPQHF 18 - TRBJ1-5 - TRBV19
TGTGCCAGTAGTTCGTTGACTGGGGGGACGATAGCTTTCTTT CASSSLTGGTIAFF 14 - TRBJ1-1 - TRBV19
TGTGCCAGTAGTATAGATGGGCGGGGGTACAATGAGCAGTTCTTC CASSIDGRGYNEQFF 15 - TRBJ2-1 TRBD2 TRBV19
TGTGCCAGTATGGGCCTCTCAGCGGACCAAGAGACCCAGTACTTC CASMGLSADQETQYF 15 - TRBJ2-5 - TRBV19
TGTGCCAGCTCACCCCCCTCGTACGAGCAGTACTTC CASSPPSYEQYF 12 - TRBJ2-7 - TRBV18
TGTGCCTGGAGTTCAGGGTCCTCGTCTGGAAACACCATATATTTT CAWSSGSSSGNTIYF 15 - TRBJ1-3 - TRBV30